These 12 T cell receptor beta chains came from one sample sequenced in a study of shared clonotypes between healthy human individuals. The protocol was immunoSEQ multiplex PCR, while the TCRdb copy is restricted to in-frame clones and leaves out a portion. The sample lists fewer than 1.6 million clones; approximately 98.5% were seen once. Material: naive CD4+ T cells sorted from blood. Subset of the sample: CD45RA+ positively selected. These receptors all come from a man aged 30 to 39 in good health.

The chain joins TRBV6-1 to TRBJ2-7; TRBD1 or TRBD2 may be the D gene (5 bases each). Germline-derived CDR1 and CDR2 are MNHNS and SASEGT. V was trimmed by 8 bases and J by 3 bases, leaving 5 bases between them. The CDR3 totals 10 residues. CDR3 region: CASGGYEQYF. The CDR3 nucleotides are TGTGCCAGCGGGGGCTACGAGCAGTACTTC.

The V and J genes are TRBV5-1 and TRBJ2-7; the D gene could be TRBD1 or TRBD2 (5 bases each). Germline CDR1 is SGHRS and CDR2 is YFSETQ. The CDR3 is 14 amino acids. The V end lost 2 bases, the J end lost 6 bases, and 15 bases lay between the germline ends. CDR3: CASSFGTDPSEQYF. The DNA for the CDR3 is TGCGCCAGCAGCTTCGGGACGGACCCCTCCGAGCAGTACTTC.

The chain uses TRBV7-2 and TRBJ2-2; 8 bases map to TRBD1. The germline CDR1 and CDR2 sequences are SGHTA and FQGNSA. Trimming took 1 base from V and 1 from J; bases not matched to a gene: 2. CDR3 size: 16 residues. The CDR3 region is CASSLVGTGNTGELFF. The DNA of the CDR3 is TGTGCCAGCAGCTTAGTAGGGACAGGGAACACCGGGGAGCTGTTTTTT.

This chain connects TRBV27 to TRBJ2-7; tentatively, D is TRBD1 (5 bases). The germline gives CDR1 MNHEY, CDR2 SMNVEV (reference sequence). Trimming cost V 11 bases and J 2 bases, with 13 bases left between them. The CDR3 loop spans 12 amino acids. The CDR3 DNA reads as TGTGCCGTCCTACAGGTGACCTACGAGCAGTACTTC. Residues: CAVLQVTYEQYF.

The chain employs TRBV5-4 and TRBJ1-1, with D possibly TRBD1 on 6 matching bases. The CDR3 covers 16 residues. V lost 4 bases and J lost 5, with 21 bases in between. CDR1 SGHNT and CDR2 YYREEE come from the germline V gene (reference sequence). The CDR3 bases are TGTGCCAGCAGCCCGGGGGCGGCACAGGGTCTTACTGAAGCTTTCTTT. Protein: CASSPGAAQGLTEAFF.

The chain uses TRBV13 and TRBJ1-2; weak D call: TRBD1 (6 bases). Trimming stripped 3 bases from V and 2 bases from J, with 13 bases between. In germline, CDR1 is PRHDT, CDR2 FYEKMQ (reference sequence). The length of the CDR3 is 15 residues. Here the CDR3 reads CASSFRRGGNYGYTF. The CDR3 bases are TGTGCCAGCAGCTTCCGGAGGGGGGGAAACTATGGCTACACCTTC. Full variable domain (remainder filled in from reference TRBV13 and TRBJ1-2): AAGVIQSPRHLIKEKRETATLKCYPIPRHDTVYWYQQGPGQDPQFLISFYEKMQSDKGSIPDRFSAQQFSDYHSELNMSSLELGDSALYFCASSFRRGGNYGYTFGSGTRLTVV.

This sequence joins TRBV5-1 and TRBJ2-1; the match to TRBD2 covers 7 bases. Germline CDR1 SGHRS, CDR2 YFSETQ. With 1 base clipped from V and 6 bases from J, the junction kept 10 bases outside the gene matches. CDR3 length: 16 residues. In DNA, the CDR3 is TGCGCCAGCAGCTTGAGGGTGGGAGGGAGGTTCAATGAGCAGTTCTTC. Its protein is CASSLRVGGRFNEQFF.

The J gene is TRBJ2-1, the V gene TRBV29-1, with 9 bases that match TRBD2. CDR1 is SQVTM and CDR2 is ANQGSEA in the germline V gene. CDR3 length: 15 residues. V was pared by 3 bases and J by 9 bases, with 12 bases of the junction left unmatched. Here the CDR3 DNA reads TGCAGCGTTGAGGAGTTAGCGGGAGTGCTTAGTGAGCAGTTCTTC. It translates to CSVEELAGVLSEQFF.

The chain uses TRBV7-3 and TRBJ2-1; D is perhaps TRBD2 (6 bases). Germline-derived CDR1 and CDR2 are SGHTA and FQGTGA. V dropped 1 base and J dropped 3 bases, with 10 bases sitting between them. CDR3 length: 15 residues. CDR3: CASSLKRAFYNEQFF. The CDR3 DNA sequence: TGTGCCAGCAGCTTAAAGCGGGCGTTCTACAATGAGCAGTTCTTC.

The chain links TRBV27 to TRBJ1-1; D call uncertain. The CDR3 runs to 16 residues. Germline V gives CDR1 MNHEY, CDR2 SMNVEV (reference sequence). Deletions cut 3 bases from V and 2 bases from J, with 16 bases between. In DNA form, the CDR3 reads TGTGCCAGCAGTTTGCACAATTGGAGAGGAAACACTGAAGCTTTCTTT. This codes for CASSLHNWRGNTEAFF.

V is TRBV18 and J is TRBJ2-1, with 10 bases lining up with TRBD2. Germline lookup yields CDR1 KGHSH and CDR2 LQKENI. With V trimmed by 3 bases and J by 6 bases, 5 bases remained unmatched. The CDR3 extends over 15 amino acids. This CDR3 reads CASSPILAGVNEQFF. The CDR3 coding sequence is TGTGCCAGCTCACCCATCCTAGCGGGAGTCAATGAGCAGTTCTTC.

The rearrangement uses TRBV10-2 and TRBJ1-1; D may be TRBD1 (6 bases). The CDR3 totals 13 residues. Trimming removed 10 bases at V and 3 bases at J, with 15 bases between. Germline V gives CDR1 WSHSY, CDR2 SAAADI. The CDR3 here is CATTGTPDTEAFF. CDR3 in DNA: TGCGCCACCACCGGGACACCTGACACTGAAGCTTTCTTT.